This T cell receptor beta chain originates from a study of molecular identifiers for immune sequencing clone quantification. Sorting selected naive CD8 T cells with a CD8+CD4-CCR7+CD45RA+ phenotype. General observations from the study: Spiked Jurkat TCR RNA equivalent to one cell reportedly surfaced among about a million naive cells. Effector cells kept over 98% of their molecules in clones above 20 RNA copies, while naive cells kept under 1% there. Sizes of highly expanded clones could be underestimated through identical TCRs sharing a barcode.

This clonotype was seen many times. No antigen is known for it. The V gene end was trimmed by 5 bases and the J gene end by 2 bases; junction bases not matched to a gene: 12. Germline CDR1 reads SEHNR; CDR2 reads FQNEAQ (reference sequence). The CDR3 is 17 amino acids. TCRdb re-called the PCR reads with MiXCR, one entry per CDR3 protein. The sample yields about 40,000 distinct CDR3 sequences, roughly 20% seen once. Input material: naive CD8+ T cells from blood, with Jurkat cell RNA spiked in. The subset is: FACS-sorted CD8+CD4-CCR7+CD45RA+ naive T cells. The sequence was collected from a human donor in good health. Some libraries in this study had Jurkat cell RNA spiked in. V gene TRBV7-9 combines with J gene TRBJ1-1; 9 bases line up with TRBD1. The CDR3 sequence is CASSPPGQGYPNTEAFF. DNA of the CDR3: TGTGCCAGCAGCCCCCCGGGACAGGGATATCCAAACACTGAAGCTTTCTTT. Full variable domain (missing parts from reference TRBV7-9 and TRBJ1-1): DTGVSQNPRHKITKRGQNVTFRCDPISEHNRLYWYRQTLGQGPEFLTYFQNEAQLEKSRLLSDRFSAERPKGSFSTLEIQRTEQGDSAMYLCASSPPGQGYPNTEAFFGQGTRLTVV.